This TCR beta chain was sequenced in a study of regulatory T cells in long-lasting Graves disease. Libraries of TCR beta came from iRepertoire HTBI primers plus Arm-PCR of CDR3 regions. TCRdb re-called the multiplex PCR reads through MiXCR, storing one row per CDR3 protein. This table has 310,000 or so distinct CDR3 sequences, about 19% appearing once. This clonotype was seen more than once but under ten times. Its matching antigen is unknown. Time point in this sample: persistent/refractory GD, antithyroid drugs over 5 years with positive TRAb. RNA from PBMCs was the source of the TCR library. Findings and limits, study-wide: It was peripheral blood alone, not thyroid tissue, that was studied. Persistent-disease Graves' patients showed less TCR diversity than new cases.

V was cut by 5 bases and J by 2 bases, with 16 bases left in between. The CDR3 contains 15 residues. V is TRBV12-3 or TRBV12-4 and J is TRBJ2-7, with D perhaps matching TRBD2 (6 bases). This clonotype was obtained from a female donor with Graves disease. The sequencing used peripheral blood mononuclear cells (PBMCs), collected when the disease was refractory, from a patient treated with antithyroid drugs. This chain's CDR3 is CASSTEGLGPYEQYF. CDR3 DNA: TGTGCCAGCAGTACGGAGGGCCTCGGACCCTACGAGCAGTACTTC.